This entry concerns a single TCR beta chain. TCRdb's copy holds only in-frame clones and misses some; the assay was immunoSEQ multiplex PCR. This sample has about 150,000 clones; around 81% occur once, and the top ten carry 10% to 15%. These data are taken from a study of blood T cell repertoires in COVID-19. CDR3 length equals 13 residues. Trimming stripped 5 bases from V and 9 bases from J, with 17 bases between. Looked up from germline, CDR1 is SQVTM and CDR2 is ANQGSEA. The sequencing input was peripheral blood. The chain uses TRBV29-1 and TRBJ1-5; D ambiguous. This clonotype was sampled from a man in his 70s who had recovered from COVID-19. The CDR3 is CSVSEDQSMPQHF. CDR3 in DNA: TGCAGCGTTTCAGAGGATCAAAGTATGCCCCAGCATTTT.